The subject of this entry is one TCR beta chain. The CDR3 runs to 13 residues. V was shortened by 7 bases and J by 4 bases, with 13 bases between the two germline ends. Germline CDR1 and CDR2: LNHDA and SQIVND (reference sequence). TCRdb reprocessed the reads with MiXCR, giving one entry per CDR3 protein. Here the sample spans around 50,000 distinct CDR3 sequences, around 6.7% being singletons. This sample is drawn from a study of patients with pleural tuberculosis. The sequence came from a human donor with pleural tuberculosis. This sequence joins TRBV19 and TRBJ1-2; D might be TRBD1 (5 bases). CDR3 in DNA: TGTGCCAGTAAGAAGGGGCAGATCTATGGCTACACCTTC. It yields the protein CASKKGQIYGYTF.